A single sample is the source of the 8 T cell receptor beta chains below, sequenced in a study of blood T cell repertoires in COVID-19. TCRdb's table, derived via immunoSEQ multiplex PCR, lists solely in-frame clones and lacks some. The sample includes about 200,000 clones, 75% to 90% of them seen just once. The material sequenced was peripheral blood. The receptors come from a man between 35 and 55 years old with acute or convalescent COVID-19.

V gene TRBV29-1 combines with J gene TRBJ2-7, with D perhaps TRBD1 (6 bases). Trimming removed 5 bases from V and 4 bases from J, with 15 bases in between. This CDR3 has 13 amino acids. Germline V lookup: CDR1 SQVTM, CDR2 ANQGSEA. The CDR3 DNA follows: TGCAGCGTTACCATGACAGGTCGGTACGAGCAGTACTTC. Protein: CSVTMTGRYEQYF.

The CDR3 is CASSYGGTAAEKLFF. The CDR3 region has the DNA TGTGCCAGCAGTTATGGCGGGACAGCGGCGGAAAAACTGTTTTTT. The chain combines TRBV6-5 with TRBJ1-4; TRBD1 matches at 7 bases. CDR1 and CDR2 from the germline V gene are MNHEY and SVGAGI. The CDR3 totals 15 residues. The V segment lost 3 bases and the J segment 8 bases; nucleotides outside the gene matches: 9.

The chain links TRBV6-5 to TRBJ1-4; D is possibly TRBD1 (6 bases). Germline V CDR1 and CDR2: MNHEY, SVGAGI. CDR3 length equals 15 residues. Deletions cut 7 bases from V and 6 bases from J, with 18 bases between. CDR3 loop: CASNRAEGHYEKLFF. The CDR3, as DNA: TGTGCCAGCAACAGGGCTGAAGGGCATTATGAAAAACTGTTTTTT.

The chain has TRBV30 and TRBJ1-3, with D possibly TRBD1 on 6 matching bases. V was shortened by 0 bases and J by 4 bases, with 10 bases between the two germline ends. The CDR3 loop spans 14 amino acids. In germline, CDR1 is GTSNPN, CDR2 SVGIG (reference sequence). The CDR3, as DNA: TGTGCCTGGAGTGTACAGGGCGGGGGAAACACCATATATTTT. Amino acids: CAWSVQGGGNTIYF.

This chain uses TRBV5-1 with TRBJ2-7; D is possibly TRBD2 (5 bases). This CDR3 comprises 14 residues. Trimming pared 1 base from V and 7 bases from J, leaving 15 bases between. The germline V gene encodes CDR1 SGHRS and CDR2 YFSETQ. The CDR3 protein is CASSLPGRGGEQYF. CDR3 coding DNA: TGCGCCAGCAGCTTGCCGGGCCGCGGAGGAGAGCAGTACTTC.

This chain links TRBV10-3 with TRBJ2-5, with TRBD2 identical over 9 bases. J lost 1 base, V lost 7 bases, and 7 bases had no gene match. The germline CDR1 and CDR2 sequences are ENHRY and SYGVKD. The CDR3 totals 15 residues. The chain's CDR3 is CAIKAGTSSQETQYF. Here the CDR3 DNA reads TGTGCCATCAAGGCGGGGACTAGCAGCCAAGAGACCCAGTACTTC.

The chain is built from TRBV5-6 and TRBJ2-5, with 7 bases fitting TRBD2. There are 15 residues in the CDR3. With 3 bases clipped from V and 7 bases from J, the junction kept 12 bases outside the gene matches. Germline V gene sequence: CDR1 SGHDT, CDR2 YYEEEE. The CDR3 protein is CASSSGAGPSVTQYF. As DNA, the CDR3 is TGTGCCAGCAGCTCGGGAGCGGGACCGAGCGTGACCCAGTACTTC.

This clone appeared once. This chain connects TRBV6-5 to TRBJ1-6, with D possibly matching TRBD1 (5 bases). V was shortened by 6 bases and J by 7 bases, with 10 bases between the two germline ends. There are 13 residues in the CDR3. CDR1 MNHEY and CDR2 SVGAGI come from the germline V gene. CDR3: CASRGVINSPLHF. CDR3 bases: TGTGCCAGCAGAGGGGTGATCAATTCACCCCTCCACTTT.